The T cell receptor beta chain under discussion was sequenced for a study of blood T cell repertoires in COVID-19. Study overall: Sites across the United States, Italy and Spain contributed samples from acute and convalescent COVID-19.

Germline V gene data show CDR1 as SGHTA and CDR2 as FQGNSA. There are 14 residues in the CDR3. J was trimmed by 3 bases and V by 4 bases; bases with no gene match: 2. Sequencing used immunoSEQ multiplex PCR; TCRdb keeps in-frame clones, though not all of them. The data show 250,000 to 350,000 clones, 92% seen once. The chain links TRBV7-2 to TRBJ2-1; TRBD1 agrees at 8 bases. The sequence was collected from a woman under 40 who had recovered from COVID-19. Sequencing was carried out using PBMCs or T cells enriched from blood (not recorded which). The CDR3 region is CASSSTGGYNEQFF. CDR3 nucleotides: TGTGCCAGCAGCTCTACAGGGGGCTACAATGAGCAGTTCTTC. The full variable domain, its missing parts supplied by reference TRBV7-2 and TRBJ2-1, is GAGVSQSPSNKVTEKGKDVELRCDPISGHTALYWYRQSLGQGLEFLIYFQGNSAPDKSGLPSDRFSAERTGGSVSTLTIQRTQQEDSAVYLCASSSTGGYNEQFFGPGTRLTVL.